This TCR beta chain derives from a study of blood T cell repertoires in COVID-19 (dated by TCRdb to about 2020). Regarding the study in general: The collaborator samples originated in the United States, Italy and Spain and spanned the acute and convalescent phases of COVID-19. The prospective study material was composed of cDNA or gDNA derived from T cells, B-cell-depleted T cells, or PBMCs. Deeply sampled blood TCRbeta repertoires from subjects exposed to, actively infected with, or recovered from COVID-19 were included in the dataset. The repertoires were released in a freely available public database meant as a resource for research on the immune response to SARS-CoV-2. Samples came from the ongoing ImmuneRACE study (first 160 participants) plus 1,254 subjects from 6 global collaborators. The sample metadata nearly always contained a de-identified subject ID, COVID-19 status, age in years and sex. Where available, HLA class I and class II types were obtained from metadata supplied by the sample provider rather than from assay-based typing. General study outcomes and caveats: The amount of clinical and demographic metadata varied by source and participant and was provided uncurated.

CDR1 is given as LNHDA and CDR2 as SQIVND, both from the germline V gene (reference sequence). The CDR3 runs 13 residues from the cysteine to the phenylalanine. Just the 39-base CDR3 DNA is kept, in frame starting at base 1. Here V drops 7 bases and J drops 4 bases, and the junction holds 6 bases not matched to any gene. Whole blood was collected in K2EDTA tubes by collaborating institutions according to the institutions' own protocols. For TCRbeta analysis, collaborators shipped samples in one of three forms: frozen whole blood, isolated PBMCs, or DNA extracted from either of those sample types. Notes on this clone: Its cognate antigen has yet to be identified. It has no much larger one-base neighbor in the sample; base qualities were not kept.

TCRbeta CDR3 regions were amplified from genomic DNA by means of the immunoSEQ Assay, a bias-controlled multiplex PCR. Regarding the original processing steps: The number of nucleated cells in each sample was estimated by amplification of reference gene primers within the assay. Sequence reads were collapsed and filtered to measure the absolute abundance of every unique TCRbeta CDR3 rearrangement. For each sample, productive Simpson clonality was calculated as the square root of Simpson's diversity index across productive rearrangements. Sourced from immuneACCESS, this table was stored by TCRdb with only in-frame sequences that have V and J called. A share of the clones is absent; for the studies checked, an unresolved V gene accounts for under half, and the remainder has no known explanation. The DNA gave D and trimming, while V, J and clone size come from that table. The sample has about 270,000 clones on record, around nine tenths of them singletons. Just under 9% of the sample is taken by the ten largest.

The specimen sequenced was peripheral blood. The V and J genes are TRBV19 and TRBJ1-2; TRBD1 matches 7 bases in the middle. The receptor's source is a man aged 40-55 years with active or convalescent COVID-19. Read as DNA, the sequence is TGTGCCAGTACCCCGACAGGGTCCTATGGCTACACCTTC. It encodes CASTPTGSYGYTF.